This is a list of T cell receptor beta chains from one sample in a study of cytomegalovirus exposure and HLA in healthy donors. The data were produced by immunoSEQ multiplex PCR, yet TCRdb's version contains in-frame clones alone and is incomplete. The sample includes about 260,000 clones, almost 85% of them seen just once. The sequenced sample consisted of PBMCs. The receptors originated from a woman in her thirties or forties in good health and CMV-seropositive. Each CDR3 is given with its conserved first and last residue. A D gene is named only where the DNA matches it firmly. Clone size is given for some rows only: seen once, a few or many times, or a class if the clone is expanded.

CDR3aa,CDR3nt,abundance,v_gene,d_gene,j_gene
CSVEHAGELYTF,TGCAGCGTTGAACATGCGGGCGAGCTTTACACCTTC,.,TRBV29-1,.,TRBJ1-2
CASSPQADTQYF,TGCGCCAGCAGCCCACAAGCAGATACGCAGTATTTT,.,TRBV4-1,.,TRBJ2-3
CASSAQTTGKTEAFF,TGTGCCAGCAGCGCTCAGACGACAGGGAAGACTGAAGCTTTCTTT,.,TRBV28,TRBD1,TRBJ1-1
CASSLRGTGNNQPQHF,TGTGCCAGTAGCCTACGGGGGACAGGGAACAATCAGCCCCAGCATTTT,.,TRBV19,TRBD1,TRBJ1-5
CASSTAAGANVLTF,TGTGCCAGTAGTACAGCAGCGGGGGCCAACGTCCTGACTTTC,.,TRBV19,.,TRBJ2-6
CASSRGHSYEQYF,TGCGCCAGCAGCCGAGGGCACTCCTACGAGCAGTACTTC,.,TRBV4-3,.,TRBJ2-7
CASSLGLAEVKNIQYF,TGTGCCAGCAGTCTAGGACTAGCGGAGGTCAAAAACATTCAGTACTTC,.,TRBV27,TRBD2,TRBJ2-4
CASSSQGRGTQYF,TGTGCCAGCAGTTCCCAGGGGAGGGGGACCCAGTACTTC,.,TRBV28,.,TRBJ2-5
CASSINLSGGGYTF,TGTGCCAGTAGTATTAATCTTAGCGGGGGTGGCTACACCTTC,.,TRBV19,.,TRBJ1-2
CASIPGLAGDNYEQYF,TGTGCCAGCATCCCGGGACTAGCGGGAGATAACTACGAGCAGTACTTC,.,TRBV28,TRBD2,TRBJ2-7
CASSPKAGALGEQYF,TGTGCCAGCAGCCCTAAAGCAGGGGCTTTGGGTGAGCAGTACTTC,.,TRBV7-9,.,TRBJ2-7
CASSQDVNEEYIQYF,TGTGCCAGCAGCCAAGATGTAAACGAAGAGTACATTCAGTACTTC,.,TRBV4-2,.,TRBJ2-4
CASSPEGGTGVNEQYF,TGTGCCAGCAGTCCAGAAGGTGGGACAGGTGTAAACGAGCAGTACTTC,.,TRBV2,TRBD1,TRBJ2-7
CAWRGPSLNQPQHF,TGTGCCTGGAGGGGCCCGTCCCTCAATCAGCCCCAGCATTTT,.,TRBV30,.,TRBJ1-5
CASSNRDSAYEQYF,TGTGCCAGCAGCAACCGGGACAGCGCCTACGAGCAGTACTTC,once,TRBV9,TRBD1,TRBJ2-7
CASSFRDTDEKLFF,TGCGCCAGCAGCTTCCGGGACACCGATGAAAAACTGTTTTTT,.,TRBV5-1,.,TRBJ1-4
CASSYQGQGRWYF,TGTGCCAGCAGTTACCAGGGACAGGGCAGATGGTACTTC,.,TRBV6-5,TRBD1,TRBJ2-5
CASSSGGGEQYF,TGTGCCAGCAGCTCTGGGGGGGGCGAGCAGTACTTC,.,TRBV5-6,TRBD2,TRBJ2-7
CASSYLPGFGVGGGDF,TGTGCCAGCAGCTACCTCCCGGGATTTGGGGTTGGTGGTGGGGATTTC,once,TRBV7-2,.,TRBJ2-7
CASSFDGGGSYEQYF,TGTGCCAGCAGCTTTGACGGGGGCGGGAGCTACGAGCAGTACTTC,.,TRBV7-3,.,TRBJ2-7
CASSSLGLAENIQYF,TGTGCCAGCAGTTCTCTGGGACTAGCGGAAAACATTCAGTACTTC,.,TRBV27,TRBD2,TRBJ2-4
CASSQDLLQGTDTQYF,TGTGCCAGCAGCCAAGATCTGCTTCAGGGCACAGATACGCAGTATTTT,.,TRBV4-2,.,TRBJ2-3
CASSSQGWEEKLFF,TGTGCCAGCAGCTCACAGGGGTGGGAGGAAAAACTGTTTTTT,.,TRBV7-2,TRBD1,TRBJ1-4
CASSLTGTGRPGELFF,TGTGCCAGCAGCTTAACAGGGACAGGGCGTCCCGGGGAGCTGTTTTTT,.,TRBV7-3,TRBD1,TRBJ2-2
CASSFSGQGYYNEQFF,TGTGCCAGCAGTTTCTCGGGACAGGGATACTACAATGAGCAGTTCTTC,.,TRBV28,TRBD1,TRBJ2-1
CASSPSIDKTGANGLTF,TGTGCCAGCAGCCCCTCCATCGACAAAACTGGGGCCAACGGCCTGACTTTC,.,TRBV7-8,.,TRBJ2-6
CASTPGTSTDTQYF,TGCGCCAGCACACCCGGGACTAGCACAGATACGCAGTATTTT,.,TRBV5-1,.,TRBJ2-3
CASSHGTGEYEQYF,TGTGCCAGCAGCCACGGGACAGGTGAATACGAGCAGTACTTC,.,TRBV11-2,TRBD1,TRBJ2-7
CASSLGQSYEQYF,TGTGCCAGCAGCTTGGGGCAGTCCTACGAGCAGTACTTC,.,TRBV5-4,.,TRBJ2-7
CASSQGLGQGGTEAFF,TGCGCCAGCAGCCAAGGACTTGGCCAGGGGGGCACTGAAGCTTTCTTT,.,TRBV4-1,TRBD1,TRBJ1-1
CASSLGTGHNEQYF,TGTGCCAGCAGTTTGGGGACAGGGCACAACGAGCAGTACTTC,.,TRBV28,TRBD1,TRBJ2-7
CSVVRDSGETQYF,TGCAGCGTTGTCCGGGACAGTGGGGAGACCCAGTACTTC,.,TRBV29-1,TRBD1,TRBJ2-5
CASSYSTESSYNSPLHF,TGTGCCAGCAGTTACTCTACAGAGAGCTCCTATAATTCACCCCTCCACTTT,few,TRBV6-8,.,TRBJ1-6
CASSPGTLGGSGELFF,TGTGCCAGCAGCCCAGGGACGTTGGGGGGGAGCGGGGAGCTGTTTTTT,.,TRBV7-8,TRBD2,TRBJ2-2
CASSPPGQGTYEQYF,TGTGCCAGCAGTCCTCCGGGACAGGGAACCTACGAGCAGTACTTC,.,TRBV28,TRBD1,TRBJ2-7
CSVASGAYNEQFF,TGCAGCGTTGCTAGCGGAGCCTACAATGAGCAGTTCTTC,.,TRBV29-1,TRBD2,TRBJ2-1
CSATPNLHF,TGCAGTGCTACCCCTAACCTCCACTTT,.,TRBV20-1,.,TRBJ1-6
CASSRGGGLAENEQFF,TGTGCCAGCAGCCGAGGAGGGGGACTAGCGGAAAATGAGCAGTTCTTC,.,TRBV14,TRBD2,TRBJ2-1
CASSRSGLRETQYF,TGTGCCAGCTCCCGTAGTGGGCTACGGGAGACCCAGTACTTC,.,TRBV18,.,TRBJ2-5
CASSFRQRTGINSYEQYF,TGTGCCAGCAGTTTCAGGCAACGGACAGGGATCAACTCCTACGAGCAGTACTTC,.,TRBV27,TRBD1,TRBJ2-7
CASRPRGNQPQHF,TGTGCCAGCAGGCCCCGGGGAAATCAGCCCCAGCATTTT,.,TRBV27,.,TRBJ1-5
CASSMSSGYEQYF,TGTGCCAGTAGTATGTCGAGCGGCTACGAGCAGTACTTC,.,TRBV19,.,TRBJ2-7
CASSPLGQGAAFF,TGTGCCAGCAGCCCGTTGGGACAGGGAGCAGCTTTCTTT,.,TRBV27,TRBD1,TRBJ1-1
CASSPSAGGGGAFYGYTF,TGTGCCAGCAGCCCAAGCGCAGGGGGCGGGGGAGCGTTCTATGGCTACACCTTC,.,TRBV14,TRBD1,TRBJ1-2
CASPIRVNSGNTIYF,TGTGCCAGCCCCATCAGGGTTAACTCTGGAAACACCATATATTTT,.,TRBV6-1,.,TRBJ1-3
CASSDRAYSPLHF,TGTGCCAGCAGTGACAGGGCCTATTCACCCCTCCACTTT,.,TRBV25-1,.,TRBJ1-6
CASSFAEASGSRYEQYF,TGTGCCAGCAGCTTCGCCGAGGCTAGCGGGAGCAGGTACGAGCAGTACTTC,.,TRBV5-4,TRBD2,TRBJ2-7
CASSGTGELFF,TGTGCCAGCAGCGGGACCGGGGAGCTGTTTTTT,.,TRBV2,.,TRBJ2-2
CASRGNTEAFF,TGTGCCAGTCGGGGGAACACTGAAGCTTTCTTT,.,TRBV19,.,TRBJ1-1
CASSIEGLGDEQYF,TGTGCCAGTAGTATAGAGGGACTAGGAGACGAGCAGTACTTC,.,TRBV19,TRBD2,TRBJ2-7
CAFSLYGYTF,TGTGCCTTTAGTCTCTATGGCTACACCTTC,.,TRBV30,.,TRBJ1-2
CASSFPGGPYEQYF,TGTGCCAGCAGCTTCCCCGGGGGGCCCTACGAGCAGTACTTC,.,TRBV7-8,.,TRBJ2-7
CAISEGRDGEKLFF,TGTGCCATCAGTGAAGGCAGGGATGGGGAAAAACTGTTTTTT,.,TRBV10-3,.,TRBJ1-4
CASSLGDREVAFF,TGTGCCAGCAGCTTGGGCGACAGGGAAGTAGCTTTCTTT,.,TRBV7-6,TRBD1,TRBJ1-1
CASSRSAGELFF,TGTGCCAGCAGCCGGTCTGCCGGGGAGCTGTTTTTT,once,TRBV11-3,.,TRBJ2-2
CASSLEPRGPTEAFF,TGTGCCAGCAGCCTCGAACCGCGGGGGCCCACTGAAGCTTTCTTT,.,TRBV7-3,.,TRBJ1-1